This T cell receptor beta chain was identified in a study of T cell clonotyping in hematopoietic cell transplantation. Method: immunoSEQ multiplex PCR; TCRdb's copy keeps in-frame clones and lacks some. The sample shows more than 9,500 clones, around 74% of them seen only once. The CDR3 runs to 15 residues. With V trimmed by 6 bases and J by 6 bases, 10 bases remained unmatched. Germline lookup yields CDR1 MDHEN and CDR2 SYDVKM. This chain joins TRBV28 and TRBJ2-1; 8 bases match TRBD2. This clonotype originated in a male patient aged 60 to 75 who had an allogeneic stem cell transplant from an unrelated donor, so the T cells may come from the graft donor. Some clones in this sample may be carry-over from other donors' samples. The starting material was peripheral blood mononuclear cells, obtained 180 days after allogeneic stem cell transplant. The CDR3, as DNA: TGTGCCAGCAGCCGACCGGGACTAGGAAGCAATGAGCAGTTCTTC. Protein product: CASSRPGLGSNEQFF.